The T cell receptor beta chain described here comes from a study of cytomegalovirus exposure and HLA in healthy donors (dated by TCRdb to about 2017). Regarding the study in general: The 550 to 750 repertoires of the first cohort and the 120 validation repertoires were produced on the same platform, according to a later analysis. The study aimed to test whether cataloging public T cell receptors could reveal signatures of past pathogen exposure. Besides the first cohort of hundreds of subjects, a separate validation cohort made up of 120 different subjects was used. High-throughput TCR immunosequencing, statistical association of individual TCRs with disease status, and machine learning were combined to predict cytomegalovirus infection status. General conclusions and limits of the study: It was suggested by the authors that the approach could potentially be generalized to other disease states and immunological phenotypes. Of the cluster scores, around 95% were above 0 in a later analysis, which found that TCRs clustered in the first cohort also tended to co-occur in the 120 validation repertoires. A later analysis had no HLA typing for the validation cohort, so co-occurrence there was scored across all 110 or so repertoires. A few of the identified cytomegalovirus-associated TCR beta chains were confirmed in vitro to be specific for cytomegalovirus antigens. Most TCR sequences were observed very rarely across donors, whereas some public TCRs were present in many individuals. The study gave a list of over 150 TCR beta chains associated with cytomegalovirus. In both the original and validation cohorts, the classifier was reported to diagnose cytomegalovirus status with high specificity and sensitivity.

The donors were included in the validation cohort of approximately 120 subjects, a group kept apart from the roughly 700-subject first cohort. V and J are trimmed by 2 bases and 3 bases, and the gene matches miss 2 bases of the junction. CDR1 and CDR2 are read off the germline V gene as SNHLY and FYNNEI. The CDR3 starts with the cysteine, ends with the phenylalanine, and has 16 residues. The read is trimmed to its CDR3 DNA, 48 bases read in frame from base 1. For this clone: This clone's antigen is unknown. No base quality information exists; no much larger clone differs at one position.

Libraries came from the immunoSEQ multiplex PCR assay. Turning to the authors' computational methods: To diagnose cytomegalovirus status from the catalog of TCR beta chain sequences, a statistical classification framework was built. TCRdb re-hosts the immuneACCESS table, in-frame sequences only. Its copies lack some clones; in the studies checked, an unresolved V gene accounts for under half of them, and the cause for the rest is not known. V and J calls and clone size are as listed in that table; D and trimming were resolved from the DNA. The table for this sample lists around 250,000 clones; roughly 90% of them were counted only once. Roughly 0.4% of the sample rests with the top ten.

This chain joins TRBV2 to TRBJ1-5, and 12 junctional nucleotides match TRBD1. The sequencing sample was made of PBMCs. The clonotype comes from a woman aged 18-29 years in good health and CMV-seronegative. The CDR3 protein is CASSERDRGLNQPQHF. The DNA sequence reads TGTGCCAGCAGTGAAAGGGACAGGGGGCTCAATCAGCCCCAGCATTTT.